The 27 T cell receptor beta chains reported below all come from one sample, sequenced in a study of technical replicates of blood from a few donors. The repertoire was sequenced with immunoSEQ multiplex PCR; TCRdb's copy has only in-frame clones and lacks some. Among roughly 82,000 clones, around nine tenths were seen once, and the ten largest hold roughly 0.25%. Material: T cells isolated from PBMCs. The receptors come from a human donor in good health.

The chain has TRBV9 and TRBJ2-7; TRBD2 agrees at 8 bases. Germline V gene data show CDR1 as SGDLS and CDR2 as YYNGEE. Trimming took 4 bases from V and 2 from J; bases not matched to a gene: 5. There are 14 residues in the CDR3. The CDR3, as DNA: TGTGCCAGCAGCAAGACTAGCGCAGCCTACGAGCAGTACTTC. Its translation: CASSKTSAAYEQYF.

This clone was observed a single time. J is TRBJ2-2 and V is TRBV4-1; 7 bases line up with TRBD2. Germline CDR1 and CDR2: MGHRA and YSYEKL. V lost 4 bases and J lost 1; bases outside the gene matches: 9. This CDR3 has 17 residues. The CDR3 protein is CASSLTFAGVNTGELFF. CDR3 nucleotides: TGCGCCAGCAGCCTGACCTTTGCGGGAGTGAACACCGGGGAGCTGTTTTTT.

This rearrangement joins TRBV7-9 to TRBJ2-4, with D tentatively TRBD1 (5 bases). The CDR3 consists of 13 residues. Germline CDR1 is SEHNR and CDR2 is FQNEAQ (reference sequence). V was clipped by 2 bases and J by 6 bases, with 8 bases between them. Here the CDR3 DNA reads TGTGCCAGCAGCTTACCAGGGCCAAACATTCAGTACTTC. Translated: CASSLPGPNIQYF.

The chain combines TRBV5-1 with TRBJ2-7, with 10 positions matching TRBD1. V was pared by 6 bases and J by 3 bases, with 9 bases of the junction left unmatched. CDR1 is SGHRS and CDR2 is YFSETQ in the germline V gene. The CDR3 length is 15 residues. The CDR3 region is CASKGQGPQIYEQYF. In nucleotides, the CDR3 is TGCGCCAGCAAGGGACAGGGGCCTCAGATCTACGAGCAGTACTTC.

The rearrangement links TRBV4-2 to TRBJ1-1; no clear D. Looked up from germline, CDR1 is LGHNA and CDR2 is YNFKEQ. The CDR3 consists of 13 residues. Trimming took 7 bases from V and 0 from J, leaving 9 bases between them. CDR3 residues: CASTWELNTEAFF. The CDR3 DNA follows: TGTGCCAGCACCTGGGAGCTGAACACTGAAGCTTTCTTT.

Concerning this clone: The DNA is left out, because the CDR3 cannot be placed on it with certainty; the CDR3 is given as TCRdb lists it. The CDR3 protein is CASRVGRGIPNTEAFF. V and J are TRBV21-1 and TRBJ1-1; TRBD1, the table's D call, was not compared with the DNA. TRBV21-1 is annotated as a pseudogene. The CDR3 is 16 residues long, ends included.

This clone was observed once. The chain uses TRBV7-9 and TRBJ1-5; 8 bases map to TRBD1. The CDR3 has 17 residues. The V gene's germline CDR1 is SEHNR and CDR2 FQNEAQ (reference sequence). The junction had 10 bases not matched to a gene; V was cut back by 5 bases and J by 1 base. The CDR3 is CASSQGQGGGSNQPQHF. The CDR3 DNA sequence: TGTGCCAGCAGCCAAGGACAGGGCGGTGGGAGCAATCAGCCCCAGCATTTT.

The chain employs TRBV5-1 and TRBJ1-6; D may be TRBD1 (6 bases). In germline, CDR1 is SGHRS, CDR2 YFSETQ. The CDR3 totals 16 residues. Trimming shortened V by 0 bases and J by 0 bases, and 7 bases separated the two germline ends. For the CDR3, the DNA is TGCGCCAGCAGCTTGGCAGGGGACTCCTATAATTCACCCCTCCACTTT. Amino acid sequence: CASSLAGDSYNSPLHF.

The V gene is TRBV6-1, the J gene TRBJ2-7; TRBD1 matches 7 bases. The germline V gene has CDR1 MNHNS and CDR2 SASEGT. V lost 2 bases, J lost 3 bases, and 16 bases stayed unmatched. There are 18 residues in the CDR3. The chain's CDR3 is CASSEIPSRQGNFYEQYF. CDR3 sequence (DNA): TGTGCCAGCAGTGAAATCCCCTCCCGACAGGGAAACTTCTACGAGCAGTACTTC.

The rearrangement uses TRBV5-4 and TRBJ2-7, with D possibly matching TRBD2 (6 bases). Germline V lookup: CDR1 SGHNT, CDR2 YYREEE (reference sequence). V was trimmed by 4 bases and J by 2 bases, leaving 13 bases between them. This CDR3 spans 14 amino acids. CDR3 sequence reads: CASSRTGTAYEQYF. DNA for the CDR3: TGTGCCAGCAGCCGGACCGGGACTGCCTACGAGCAGTACTTC.

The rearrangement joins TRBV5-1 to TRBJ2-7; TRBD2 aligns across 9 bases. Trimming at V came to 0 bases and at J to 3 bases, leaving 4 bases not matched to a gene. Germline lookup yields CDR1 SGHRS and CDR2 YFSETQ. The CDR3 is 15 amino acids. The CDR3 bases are TGCGCCAGCAGCTTGGTAGCGGGGGCTGTCTACGAGCAGTACTTC. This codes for CASSLVAGAVYEQYF.

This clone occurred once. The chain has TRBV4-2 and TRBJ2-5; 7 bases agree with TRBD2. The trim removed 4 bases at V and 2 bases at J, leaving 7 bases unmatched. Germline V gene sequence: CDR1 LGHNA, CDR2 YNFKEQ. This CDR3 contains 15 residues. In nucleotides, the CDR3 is TGTGCCAGCAGCCGTACCGGGACTAATCAAGAGACCCAGTACTTC. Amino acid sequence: CASSRTGTNQETQYF.

The CDR3 here is CASSLRDTQYF. DNA of the CDR3: TGTGCCAGCAGCTTGCGGGATACGCAGTATTTT. The chain links TRBV28 to TRBJ2-3, with D hard to call. V dropped 6 bases and J dropped 6 bases, with 7 bases sitting between them. Looked up from germline, CDR1 is MDHEN and CDR2 is SYDVKM. The CDR3 sequence is 11 residues long.

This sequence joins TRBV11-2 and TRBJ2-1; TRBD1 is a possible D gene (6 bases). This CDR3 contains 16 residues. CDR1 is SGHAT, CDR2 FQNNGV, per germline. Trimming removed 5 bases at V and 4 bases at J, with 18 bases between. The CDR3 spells CASSPEGDIGYNEQFF. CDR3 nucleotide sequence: TGTGCCAGCAGCCCCGAGGGGGACATAGGTTACAATGAGCAGTTCTTC. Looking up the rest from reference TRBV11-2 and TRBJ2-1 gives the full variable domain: EAGVAQSPRYKIIEKRQSVAFWCNPISGHATLYWYQQILGQGPKLLIQFQNNGVVDDSQLPKDRFSAERLKGVDSTLKIQPAKLEDSAVYLCASSPEGDIGYNEQFFGPGTRLTVL.

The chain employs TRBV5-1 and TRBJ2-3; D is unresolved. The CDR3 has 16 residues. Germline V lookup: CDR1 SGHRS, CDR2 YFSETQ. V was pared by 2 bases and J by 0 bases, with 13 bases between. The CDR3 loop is CASSFSEPSSTDTQYF. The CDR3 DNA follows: TGCGCCAGCAGCTTTAGTGAACCGTCGAGCACAGATACGCAGTATTTT.

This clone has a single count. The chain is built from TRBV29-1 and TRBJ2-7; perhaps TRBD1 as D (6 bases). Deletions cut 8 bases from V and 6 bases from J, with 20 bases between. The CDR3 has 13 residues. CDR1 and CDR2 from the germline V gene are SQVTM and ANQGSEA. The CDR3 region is CSYDLQGNGEQYF. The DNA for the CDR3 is TGCAGCTACGATTTACAGGGAAATGGCGAGCAGTACTTC.

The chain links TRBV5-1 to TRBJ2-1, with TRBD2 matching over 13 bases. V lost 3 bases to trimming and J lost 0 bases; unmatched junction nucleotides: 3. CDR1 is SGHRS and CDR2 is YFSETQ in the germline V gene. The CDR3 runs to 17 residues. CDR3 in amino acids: CASSWGLAGSSYNEQFF. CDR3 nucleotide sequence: TGCGCCAGCAGCTGGGGACTAGCGGGGAGCTCCTACAATGAGCAGTTCTTC.

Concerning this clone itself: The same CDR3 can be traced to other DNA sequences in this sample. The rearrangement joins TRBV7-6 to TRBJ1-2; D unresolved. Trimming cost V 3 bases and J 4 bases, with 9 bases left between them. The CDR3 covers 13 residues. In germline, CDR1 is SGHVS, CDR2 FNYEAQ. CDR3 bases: TGTGCCAGCAGCTTTCCGGGAGGCTATGGCTACACCTTC. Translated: CASSFPGGYGYTF. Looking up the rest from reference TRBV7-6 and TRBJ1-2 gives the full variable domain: GAGVSQSPRYKVTKRGQDVALRCDPISGHVSLYWYRQALGQGPEFLTYFNYEAQQDKSGLPNDRFSAERPEGSISTLTIQRTEQRDSAMYRCASSFPGGYGYTFGSGTRLTVV.

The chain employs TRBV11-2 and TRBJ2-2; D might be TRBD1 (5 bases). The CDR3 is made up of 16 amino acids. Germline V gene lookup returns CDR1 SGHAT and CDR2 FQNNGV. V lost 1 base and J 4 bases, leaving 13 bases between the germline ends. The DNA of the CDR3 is TGTGCCAGCAGCTTAGGCCCAGGGTCGGTCACCGGGGAGCTGTTTTTT. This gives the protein CASSLGPGSVTGELFF.

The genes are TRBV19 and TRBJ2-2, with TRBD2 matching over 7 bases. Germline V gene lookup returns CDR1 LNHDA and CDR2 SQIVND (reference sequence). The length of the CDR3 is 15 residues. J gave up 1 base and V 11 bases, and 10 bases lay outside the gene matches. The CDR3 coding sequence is TGTGCCTCCACGTGGGACTACGGGAACACCGGGGAGCTGTTTTTT. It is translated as CASTWDYGNTGELFF.

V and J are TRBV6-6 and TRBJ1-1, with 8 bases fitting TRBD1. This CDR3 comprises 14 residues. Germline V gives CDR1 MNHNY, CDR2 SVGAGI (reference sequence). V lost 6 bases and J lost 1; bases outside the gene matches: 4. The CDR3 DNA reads TGTGCCAGCAGACGGACAGGGTGGAACACTGAAGCTTTCTTT. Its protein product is CASRRTGWNTEAFF.

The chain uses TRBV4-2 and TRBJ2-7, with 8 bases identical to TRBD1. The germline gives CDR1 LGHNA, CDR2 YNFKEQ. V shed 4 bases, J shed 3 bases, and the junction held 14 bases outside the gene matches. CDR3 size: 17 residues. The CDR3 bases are TGTGCCAGCAGCCCTACGTCAGGGGGCCTCACTTTCTACGAGCAGTACTTC. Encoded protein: CASSPTSGGLTFYEQYF.

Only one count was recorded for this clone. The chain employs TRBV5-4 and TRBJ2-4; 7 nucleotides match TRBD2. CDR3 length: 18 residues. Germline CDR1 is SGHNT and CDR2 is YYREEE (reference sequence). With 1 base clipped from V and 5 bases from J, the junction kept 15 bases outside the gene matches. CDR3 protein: CASSLRIRPGGTENIQYF. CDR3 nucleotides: TGTGCCAGCAGCTTGAGGATTCGACCGGGAGGTACCGAAAACATTCAGTACTTC.

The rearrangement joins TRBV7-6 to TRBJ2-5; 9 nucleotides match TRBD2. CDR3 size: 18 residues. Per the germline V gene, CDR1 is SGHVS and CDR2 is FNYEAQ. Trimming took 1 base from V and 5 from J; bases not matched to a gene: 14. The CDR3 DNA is TGTGCCAGCAGCTTAGGAGGGGGTAGCGGGAGTACCGCCGAGACCCAGTACTTC. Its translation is CASSLGGGSGSTAETQYF. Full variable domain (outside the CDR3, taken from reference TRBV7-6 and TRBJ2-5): GAGVSQSPRYKVTKRGQDVALRCDPISGHVSLYWYRQALGQGPEFLTYFNYEAQQDKSGLPNDRFSAERPEGSISTLTIQRTEQRDSAMYRCASSLGGGSGSTAETQYFGPGTRLLVL.

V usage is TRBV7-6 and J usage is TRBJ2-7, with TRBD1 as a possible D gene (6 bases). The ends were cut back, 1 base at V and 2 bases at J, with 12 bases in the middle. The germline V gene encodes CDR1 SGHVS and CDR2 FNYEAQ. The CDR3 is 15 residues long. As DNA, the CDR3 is TGTGCCAGCAGCTTAGGGGGAACAGGGCCCTACGAGCAGTACTTC. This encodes CASSLGGTGPYEQYF. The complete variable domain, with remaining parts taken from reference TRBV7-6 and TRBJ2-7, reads GAGVSQSPRYKVTKRGQDVALRCDPISGHVSLYWYRQALGQGPEFLTYFNYEAQQDKSGLPNDRFSAERPEGSISTLTIQRTEQRDSAMYRCASSLGGTGPYEQYFGPGTRLTVT.

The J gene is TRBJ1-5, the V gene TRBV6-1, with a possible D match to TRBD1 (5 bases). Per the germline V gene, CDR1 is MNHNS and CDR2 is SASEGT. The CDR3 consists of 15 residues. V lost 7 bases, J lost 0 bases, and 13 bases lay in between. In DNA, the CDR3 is TGTGCCAGCACACAGGACCCCTATAGCAATCAGCCCCAGCATTTT. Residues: CASTQDPYSNQPQHF.

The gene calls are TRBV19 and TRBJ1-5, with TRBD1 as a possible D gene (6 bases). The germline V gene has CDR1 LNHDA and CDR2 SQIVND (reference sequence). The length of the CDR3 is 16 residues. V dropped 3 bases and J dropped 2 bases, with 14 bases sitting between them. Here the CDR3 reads CASSISGADGNQPQHF. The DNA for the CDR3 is TGTGCCAGTAGTATTTCAGGGGCCGACGGCAATCAGCCCCAGCATTTT.